The entry below describes one TCR beta chain. The antigen is unknown. PCR employed 60 Vbeta and 13 Jbeta primers. TCRdb keeps only in-frame clones here, not all; method: immunoSEQ multiplex PCR. The sample lists roughly 140,000 clones; less than 85% were seen once. This sample is drawn from a study of cytomegalovirus exposure and HLA in healthy donors. General study findings and limits: A later analysis reported that several of the most significant clusters appeared to be linked to common viral pathogens, among them Epstein-Barr virus.

V was clipped by 5 bases and J by 1 base, with 15 bases between them. Germline CDR1 reads SGHAT; CDR2 reads FQNNGV. The CDR3 covers 15 residues. The chain joins TRBV11-2 to TRBJ2-7, with D perhaps TRBD2 (7 bases). The sample taken for sequencing was PBMCs. This sequence originates from a man aged 40-55 years in good health and CMV-seropositive. CDR3 in DNA: TGTGCCAGCAGCCGAGGGGGGGAGGGTTCCTACGAGCAGTACTTC. This gives the protein CASSRGGEGSYEQYF.